These 29 T cell receptor beta chains were sequenced from one sample in a study of T cell repertoires in cytomegalovirus infection. TCRdb used MiXCR to reprocess the reads, holding one entry per CDR3 protein. The sample records approximately 990,000 distinct CDR3 sequences, 31% being singletons. Antigens for these TCRs are unknown. Sequenced here: cultured CD8+ T cells from PBMCs, sampled from culture after CMV antigen stimulation. These receptors came from a human donor in good health (CMV status not recorded). Some clones in this sample may be carry-over from other donors' samples.

The table lists this clonotype with a few counts. The chain recombines TRBV4-1 with TRBJ2-1; D remains ambiguous. V lost 4 bases, J lost 2 bases, and 12 bases lay in between. The CDR3 has 15 residues. CDR1 and CDR2 from the germline V gene are MGHRA and YSYEKL. The CDR3 DNA is TGCGCCAGCAGCCTCCTTGAATCTGCCTACAATGAGCAGTTCTTC. Translating gives CASSLLESAYNEQFF.

This clonotype has more than one count but fewer than ten. The chain combines TRBV28 with TRBJ1-2; D is perhaps TRBD1 (6 bases). The V gene lost 5 bases and the J gene lost 5 bases, with 15 bases spanning the gap. The length of the CDR3 is 14 residues. CDR1 is MDHEN, CDR2 SYDVKM, per germline. The CDR3 DNA reads TGTGCCAGCAGTAAGTGGACAGTAAGATATGGCTACACCTTC. This sequence encodes CASSKWTVRYGYTF.

This chain joins TRBV6-5 and TRBJ1-5; no definite D call. The V gene's germline CDR1 is MNHEY and CDR2 SVGAGI. V was cut by 4 bases and J by 6 bases, with 10 bases left in between. The CDR3 loop spans 13 amino acids. CDR3: CASSSFAGQPQHF. The CDR3 nucleotides read TGTGCCAGCAGTTCGTTCGCTGGTCAGCCCCAGCATTTT.

V and J are TRBV27 and TRBJ2-2; TRBD1 might be the D (5 bases). The germline gives CDR1 MNHEY, CDR2 SMNVEV (reference sequence). The V gene lost 6 bases and the J gene lost 7 bases, with 9 bases spanning the gap. The CDR3 sequence is 12 residues long. For the CDR3, the DNA is TGTGCCAGCAGCCAGGGTTTCGGGGAGCTGTTTTTT. Its translation is CASSQGFGELFF.

As concerns this clonotype: The conserved phenylalanine or tryptophan normally closing the CDR3 is absent here, so this likely arose from a read error. V gene TRBV12-3 or TRBV12-4 combines with J gene TRBJ2-3; D gene uncertain. This CDR3 has 17 residues. Deletions cut 6 bases from V and 4 bases from J, with 23 bases between. CDR3 sequence: CASRIPDGTAVSDTQYS. The DNA for the CDR3 is TGTGCCAGCAGAATACCGGACGGAACTGCAGTGTCAGATACGCAGTATTCT.

The chain links TRBV19 to TRBJ2-1; D possibly uses TRBD1 or TRBD2 (5 bases each). Germline V gene lookup returns CDR1 LNHDA and CDR2 SQIVND (reference sequence). With 7 bases removed from V and 2 bases from J, the gap between germline ends came to 18 bases. The CDR3 consists of 16 residues. The DNA for the CDR3 is TGTGCCAGTACCCCCTTCGAGGGGATGCCCTACAATGAGCAGTTCTTC. It translates to CASTPFEGMPYNEQFF.

V and J are TRBV29-1 and TRBJ2-1; TRBD1 might be the D (6 bases). Germline CDR1 SQVTM, CDR2 ANQGSEA. The CDR3 is 9 amino acids. Deletions cut 7 bases from V and 9 bases from J, with 7 bases between. The CDR3 here is CSAGAEQFF. The CDR3 nucleotides are TGCAGCGCAGGGGCTGAGCAGTTCTTC.

The rearrangement links TRBV5-4 to TRBJ1-1; D is possibly TRBD1 (5 bases). V gave up 0 bases and J gave up 4 bases, with 10 bases separating them. The CDR3 runs 14 residues. Germline loops: CDR1 SGHNT, CDR2 YYREEE (reference sequence). CDR3 protein: CASSLEQVLTEAFF. CDR3 nucleotides: TGTGCCAGCAGCTTGGAACAGGTACTCACTGAAGCTTTCTTT.

This clonotype was seen only a few times. An end of the junction differs from the germline gene, which may be a read error. The V gene is TRBV18, the J gene TRBJ1-1; D gene uncertain. The CDR3 totals 13 residues. Germline V gives CDR1 KGHSH, CDR2 LQKENI. CDR3 loop: CASSTPENTEAFF. In DNA, the CDR3 is TGTGCCAGCTCAACACCGGAGAACACTGAAGCTTTCTTT.

This chain links TRBV7-9 with TRBJ2-1; 11 bases fit TRBD1. Germline V gives CDR1 SEHNR, CDR2 FQNEAQ (reference sequence). CDR3 size: 15 residues. Germline trimming cut 6 bases from V and 8 bases from J; bases unmatched to any gene: 9. Here the CDR3 DNA reads TGTGCCAGCAGGCACCCACGGACAGGGGGCGATGAGCAGTTCTTC. Its translation: CASRHPRTGGDEQFF.

With regard to this clonotype: This may come from a read error, since a much larger clone is one base off. V and J are TRBV7-6 and TRBJ2-1, with a tentative D call TRBD2 (7 bases). CDR1 SGHVS and CDR2 FNYEAQ come from the germline V gene. This CDR3 has 14 residues. The CDR3 DNA sequence: TGTGCCAGCAGCTCTAGGGGGGGATACAATGAGCAGTCCTTC. This translates into CASSSRGGYNEQSF.

V is TRBV6-1 and J is TRBJ2-7, with D possibly being TRBD2 (5 bases). Germline-derived CDR1 and CDR2 are MNHNS and SASEGT. Deletions cut 5 bases from V and 0 bases from J, with 11 bases between. This CDR3 has 14 residues. The CDR3 region is CASSPGVRSYEQYF. Written as DNA, the CDR3 is TGTGCCAGCAGTCCCGGGGTACGCTCCTACGAGCAGTACTTC.

The chain recombines TRBV7-6 with TRBJ2-5, with unresolved D. Germline V gene sequence: CDR1 SGHVS, CDR2 FNYEAQ. CDR3 length equals 14 residues. The V end was cut by 5 bases, the J end by 5 bases, with 15 bases between. The CDR3 loop is CASSTTSRVETQYF. CDR3 nucleotides: TGTGCCAGCAGCACCACAAGTAGGGTGGAGACCCAGTACTTC.

This clonotype has at least ten counts. The genes are TRBV12-3 or TRBV12-4 and TRBJ1-5; 7 bases are shared with TRBD1. J lost 6 bases, V lost 4 bases, and 9 bases had no gene match. There are 15 residues in the CDR3. The CDR3, as DNA: TGTGCCAGCAGTTCAAGGGACCAGGGGGGTCAGCCCCAGCATTTT. It codes for CASSSRDQGGQPQHF.

The chain employs TRBV13 and TRBJ2-7; D not certain. Germline CDR1 reads PRHDT; CDR2 reads FYEKMQ (reference sequence). The V end lost 0 bases, the J end lost 7 bases, and 16 bases lay between the germline ends. CDR3 length: 15 amino acids. This CDR3 reads CASSLGDHSPEEQYV. The CDR3 bases are TGTGCCAGCAGCTTAGGGGACCACTCGCCAGAAGAGCAGTACGTC.

On this clonotype itself: An end of the junction does not agree with germline; a read error may underlie this. The chain carries TRBV20-1 and TRBJ2-3; D not resolved. The CDR3 contains 13 residues. Germline V gene sequence: CDR1 DFQATT, CDR2 SNEGSKA (reference sequence). The DNA for the CDR3 is TGTAGTGCTAGGCCCCGTCCCCCAGATACGCAGTATTTT. Its translation is CSARPRPPDTQYF.

The chain employs TRBV6-8 and TRBJ2-2; tentative D call: TRBD1 (6 bases). The CDR3 is 16 amino acids. V lost 8 bases, J lost 0 bases, and 16 bases lay in between. CDR1 is MNHGY, CDR2 SAAAGT, per germline. In nucleotides, the CDR3 is TGTGCCAGCGATAGAGAGGGGGTCCCGAACACCGGGGAGCTGTTTTTT. It codes for CASDREGVPNTGELFF.

The chain employs TRBV6-2 or TRBV6-3 and TRBJ2-7; maybe TRBD1 (6 bases). The CDR3 runs 14 residues. Looked up from germline, CDR1 is MNHEY and CDR2 is SVGEGT. V shed 4 bases and J shed 6 bases, with 16 bases lying between them. This chain's CDR3 is CASSWGRGLFEQYV. The CDR3 region has the DNA TGTGCCAGCAGTTGGGGCAGGGGTCTATTCGAGCAGTACGTC.

This chain joins TRBV12-3 or TRBV12-4 and TRBJ2-5, with TRBD2 identical over 14 bases. Losses at the gene ends were 4 bases for V and 7 bases for J; bases not matched to a gene: 2. CDR3 length: 14 amino acids. CDR3 loop: CASSYGLAGGTQYF. The CDR3 nucleotides read TGTGCCAGCAGTTATGGACTAGCGGGGGGGACCCAGTACTTC.

This chain joins TRBV9 and TRBJ2-5; 8 nucleotides line up with TRBD2. Germline loops: CDR1 SGDLS, CDR2 YYNGEE. The CDR3 consists of 16 residues. V dropped 3 bases and J dropped 4; count of bases not matched to a gene: 11. The CDR3 spells CASSAAPRTSRETQYF. CDR3 DNA sequence: TGTGCCAGCAGCGCCGCTCCCCGGACTAGCCGAGAGACCCAGTACTTC.

This rearrangement joins TRBV19 to TRBJ2-2, with D perhaps matching TRBD1 or TRBD2 (5 bases each). Germline V CDR1 and CDR2: LNHDA, SQIVND (reference sequence). Trimming stripped 11 bases from V and 6 bases from J, with 22 bases between. The CDR3 loop spans 15 amino acids. CDR3 DNA sequence: TGTGCCGCATCTCCATGGAGAGGGGAGTCCGGGGAGCTGTTTTTT. This gives the protein CAASPWRGESGELFF.

The V call is TRBV11-3, the J call TRBJ2-3; 7 bases agree with TRBD2. V shed 4 bases, J shed 2 bases, and the junction held 6 bases outside the gene matches. Germline CDR1 reads SGHNT; CDR2 reads YENEEA. The CDR3 loop spans 15 amino acids. The CDR3 DNA follows: TGTGCCAGCAGCTCGACTAGCCACCACACAGATACGCAGTATTTT. Amino acid sequence: CASSSTSHHTDTQYF.

The V call is TRBV5-8, the J call TRBJ2-1, with D maybe TRBD2 (6 bases). Trimming took 5 bases from V and 3 from J, leaving 15 bases between them. From germline, CDR1 is SGHTS and CDR2 YDEGEE. CDR3 length: 15 residues. For the CDR3, the DNA is TGTGCCAGCAGATTAATAGGGGAGGTCTACAATGAGCAGTTCTTC. Protein: CASRLIGEVYNEQFF.

The rearrangement uses TRBV29-1 and TRBJ2-1; no firm D call. The CDR3 spans 10 residues. Looked up from germline, CDR1 is SQVTM and CDR2 is ANQGSEA. Trimming removed 4 bases at V and 10 bases at J, with 8 bases between. The CDR3 spells CSVVSWEQFF. CDR3 nucleotide sequence: TGCAGCGTTGTTAGTTGGGAGCAGTTCTTC.

This clonotype was detected only a few times. V is TRBV10-3 and J is TRBJ2-7, with 12 bases matching TRBD2. The V gene end was trimmed by 3 bases and the J gene end by 2 bases; junction bases not matched to a gene: 2. Per the germline V gene, CDR1 is ENHRY and CDR2 is SYGVKD. This CDR3 is 15 amino acids long. The CDR3 region has the DNA TGTGCCATCAGTGAAAGACTAGCGGGAGCCTACGAGCAGTACGTC. Translated, it gives CAISERLAGAYEQYV.

The V and J genes are TRBV28 and TRBJ2-5; D not certain. The CDR3 spans 14 residues. Germline V CDR1 and CDR2: MDHEN, SYDVKM. Trimming stripped 5 bases from V and 5 bases from J, with 15 bases between. CDR3 sequence (DNA): TGTGCCAGCAGTCCGCGGATGCTCCTGGAGACCCAGTACTTC. This gives the protein CASSPRMLLETQYF.

This sequence joins TRBV6-2 or TRBV6-3 and TRBJ2-2; 7 nucleotides line up with TRBD1. J lost 4 bases, V lost 4 bases, and 6 bases had no gene match. The CDR3 is 15 residues long. The germline CDR1 and CDR2 sequences are MNHEY and SVGEGT. This CDR3 is CASSFRTGVTGELFF. The CDR3 DNA reads TGTGCCAGCAGTTTCCGAACAGGGGTCACCGGGGAGCTGTTTTTT.

In regard to this clonotype: Mismatch with germline at one junction end may stem from a read error. The rearrangement uses TRBV7-3 and TRBJ2-6; perhaps TRBD1 as D (5 bases). CDR1 SGHTA and CDR2 FQGTGA come from the germline V gene. The CDR3 sequence is 16 residues long. The CDR3 coding sequence is TGTGCCAGCAGCCGAAGGTGGGGCCCTGGGACCAACGTCCTGACTTTC. The encoded protein is CASSRRWGPGTNVLTF.

Notes on this clonotype: A much larger clone differs by one base, so this may be a read error. This rearrangement joins TRBV7-2 to TRBJ2-7, with D possibly called TRBD1 or TRBD2 (5 bases each). The germline V gene encodes CDR1 SGHTA and CDR2 FQGNSA. V dropped 1 base and J dropped 3 bases, with 16 bases sitting between them. This CDR3 spans 16 amino acids. CDR3 coding DNA: TGTGCCAGCAGCTTAGTGACAGAGGGCCGTTACTACGAGCAGTACGTC. Translated: CASSLVTEGRYYEQYV.